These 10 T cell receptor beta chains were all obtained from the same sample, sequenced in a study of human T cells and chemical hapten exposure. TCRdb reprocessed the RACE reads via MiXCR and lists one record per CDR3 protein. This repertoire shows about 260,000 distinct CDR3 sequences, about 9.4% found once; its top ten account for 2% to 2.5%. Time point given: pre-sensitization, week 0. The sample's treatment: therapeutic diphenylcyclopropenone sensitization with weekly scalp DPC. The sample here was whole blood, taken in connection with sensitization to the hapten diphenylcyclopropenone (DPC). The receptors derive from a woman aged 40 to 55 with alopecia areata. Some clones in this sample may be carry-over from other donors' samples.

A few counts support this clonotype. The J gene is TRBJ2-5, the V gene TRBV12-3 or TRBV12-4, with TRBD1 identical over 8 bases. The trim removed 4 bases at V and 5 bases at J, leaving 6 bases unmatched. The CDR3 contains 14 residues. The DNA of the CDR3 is TGTGCCAGCAGTTCTCAGGGGGCGTGGGAGACCCAGTACTTC. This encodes CASSSQGAWETQYF.

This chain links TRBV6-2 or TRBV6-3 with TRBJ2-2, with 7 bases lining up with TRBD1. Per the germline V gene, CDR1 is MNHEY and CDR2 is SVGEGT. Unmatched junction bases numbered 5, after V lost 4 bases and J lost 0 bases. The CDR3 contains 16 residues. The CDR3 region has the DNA TGTGCCAGCAGTTTCGACAGGGCAACGAACACCGGGGAGCTGTTTTTT. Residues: CASSFDRATNTGELFF.

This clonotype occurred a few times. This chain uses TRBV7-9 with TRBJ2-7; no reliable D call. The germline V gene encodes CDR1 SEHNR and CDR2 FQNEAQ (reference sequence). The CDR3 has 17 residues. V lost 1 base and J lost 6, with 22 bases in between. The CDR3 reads CASSLGLDSFSSSEQYF. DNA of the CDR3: TGTGCCAGCAGCTTAGGCTTAGACTCCTTCTCATCATCCGAGCAGTACTTC.

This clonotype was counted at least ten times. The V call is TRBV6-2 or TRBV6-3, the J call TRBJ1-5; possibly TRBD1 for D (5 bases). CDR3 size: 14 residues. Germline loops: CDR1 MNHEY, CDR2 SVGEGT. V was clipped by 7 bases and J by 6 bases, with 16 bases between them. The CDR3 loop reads CASTLWGWGQPQHF. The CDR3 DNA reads TGTGCCAGCACCCTCTGGGGGTGGGGTCAGCCCCAGCATTTT.

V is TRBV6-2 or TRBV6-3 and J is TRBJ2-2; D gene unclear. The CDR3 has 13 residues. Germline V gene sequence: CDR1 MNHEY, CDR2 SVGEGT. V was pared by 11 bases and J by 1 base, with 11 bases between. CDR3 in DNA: TGTGCCGCCGGCGGAAAGAACACCGGGGAGCTGTTTTTT. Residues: CAAGGKNTGELFF.

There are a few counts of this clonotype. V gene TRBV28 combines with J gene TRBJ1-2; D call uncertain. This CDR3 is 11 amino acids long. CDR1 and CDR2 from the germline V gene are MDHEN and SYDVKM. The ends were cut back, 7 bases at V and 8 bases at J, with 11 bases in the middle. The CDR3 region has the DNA TGTGCCAGCACCCAACCCACGGGCTACACCTTC. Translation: CASTQPTGYTF.

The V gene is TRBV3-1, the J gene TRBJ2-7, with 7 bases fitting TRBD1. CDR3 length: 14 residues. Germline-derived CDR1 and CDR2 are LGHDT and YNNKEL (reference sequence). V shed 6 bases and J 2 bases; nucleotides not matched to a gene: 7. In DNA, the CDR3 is TGTGCCAGCAGTACTACAACAGGGGCCTACGAGCAGTACTTC. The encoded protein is CASSTTTGAYEQYF.

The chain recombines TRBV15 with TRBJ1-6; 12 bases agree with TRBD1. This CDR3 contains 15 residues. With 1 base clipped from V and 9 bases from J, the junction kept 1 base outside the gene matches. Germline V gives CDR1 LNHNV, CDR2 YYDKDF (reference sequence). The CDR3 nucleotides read TGTGCCACCAGCAGAGGGGACAGGGGGCCTTCACCCCTCCACTTT. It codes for CATSRGDRGPSPLHF.

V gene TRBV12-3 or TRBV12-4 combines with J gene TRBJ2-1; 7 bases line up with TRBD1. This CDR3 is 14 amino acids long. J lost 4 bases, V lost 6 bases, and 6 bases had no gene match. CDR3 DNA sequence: TGTGCCAGCAGCCATGGGACAGCGTACAATGAGCAGTTCTTC. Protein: CASSHGTAYNEQFF.

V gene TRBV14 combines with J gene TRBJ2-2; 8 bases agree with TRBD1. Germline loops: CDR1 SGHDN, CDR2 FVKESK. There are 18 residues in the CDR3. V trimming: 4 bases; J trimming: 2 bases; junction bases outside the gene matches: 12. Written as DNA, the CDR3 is TGTGCCAGCAGCCGGAGGGGTTCCGGGACAGGCAACACCGGGGAGCTGTTTTTT. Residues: CASSRRGSGTGNTGELFF.